The 15 T cell receptor beta chains below come from one sample, sequenced in a study of cytomegalovirus exposure and HLA in healthy donors (dated by TCRdb to about 2017). Library preparation was by the immunoSEQ multiplex PCR assay. For the multiplex PCR, a mixture combining 60 forward primers for TCR Vbeta segments and 13 reverse primers for TCR Jbeta segments was used. In TCRdb, the immuneACCESS table is reduced to in-frame sequences with V and J assigned. These tables do not hold every clone; where another copy was compared, an unresolved V gene accounts for under half, and the others remain unexplained. The sample table shows about 130,000 clones, and 83% are seen once. The top ten constitute 0.95% to 1.5% of the sample. The sample consisted of PBMCs. These receptors were taken from a girl between 2 and 10 years old in good health and CMV-seronegative.

The chain carries TRBV7-9 and TRBJ2-3; no definite D call. V gave up 4 bases and J gave up 1 base, with 15 bases separating them. From germline, CDR1 is SEHNR and CDR2 FQNEAQ (reference sequence). The CDR3 sequence is 16 residues long. CDR3 sequence: CASSSHLSFRTDTQYF. The DNA of the CDR3 is TGTGCCAGCAGCTCACATCTCTCATTTCGCACAGATACGCAGTATTTT.

V and J are TRBV28 and TRBJ2-7; weak D call: TRBD1 (6 bases). The CDR3 is made up of 15 amino acids. With 5 bases removed from V and 0 bases from J, the gap between germline ends came to 14 bases. Germline V gene sequence: CDR1 MDHEN, CDR2 SYDVKM. As DNA, the CDR3 is TGTGCCAGCAGTGGCCTGACCAGGGGCTCCTACGAGCAGTACTTC. It specifies CASSGLTRGSYEQYF.

The V call is TRBV28, the J call TRBJ1-5; maybe TRBD1 (5 bases). V gave up 6 bases and J gave up 6 bases, with 15 bases separating them. This CDR3 comprises 14 residues. Germline V gene sequence: CDR1 MDHEN, CDR2 SYDVKM. DNA for the CDR3: TGTGCCAGCAGCTCGCGGGGGGAACGTCAGCCCCAGCATTTT. It specifies CASSSRGERQPQHF.

The chain employs TRBV7-6 and TRBJ1-6; D unresolved. CDR3 length equals 14 residues. Germline assignment: CDR1 SGHVS and CDR2 FNYEAQ. The V end lost 1 base, the J end lost 6 bases, and 7 bases lay between the germline ends. The CDR3 bases are TGTGCCAGCAGCTTAGAACAGTTTAATTCACCCCTCCACTTT. Amino acids: CASSLEQFNSPLHF.

The chain employs TRBV2 and TRBJ1-6; no clear D gene. Trimming removed 6 bases at V and 9 bases at J, with 12 bases between. Germline CDR1 and CDR2: SNHLY and FYNNEI. The CDR3 consists of 13 residues. The CDR3: CASSRVVSSPLHF. The CDR3 DNA reads TGTGCCAGCAGCCGGGTTGTAAGTTCACCCCTCCACTTT.

This clone has only a few counts. The chain has TRBV27 and TRBJ2-1; D uncertain. The V and J ends lost 6 bases and 6 bases respectively, with 15 bases between them. Germline-derived CDR1 and CDR2 are MNHEY and SMNVEV (reference sequence). The CDR3 runs to 14 residues. This CDR3 is CASRGVPDTNEQFF. CDR3 coding DNA: TGTGCCAGCAGGGGCGTTCCCGATACCAATGAGCAGTTCTTC.

This chain links TRBV28 with TRBJ2-5, with D unclear. This CDR3 has 14 residues. Germline CDR1 MDHEN, CDR2 SYDVKM. The V end lost 5 bases, the J end lost 1 base, and 11 bases lay between the germline ends. The DNA for the CDR3 is TGTGCCAGCAGTCATCCAGGAATCCAAGAGACCCAGTACTTC. This gives the protein CASSHPGIQETQYF.

The V call is TRBV7-9, the J call TRBJ2-2, with TRBD2 identical over 7 bases. The junction had 7 bases not matched to a gene; V was cut back by 5 bases and J by 1 base. This CDR3 is built from 16 residues. Germline V gene sequence: CDR1 SEHNR, CDR2 FQNEAQ (reference sequence). The CDR3 nucleotides are TGTGCCAGCAGCCTAGGGGCTAGCGGGAACACCGGGGAGCTGTTTTTT. This sequence encodes CASSLGASGNTGELFF.

CDR3: CASSGRQGSYEQYF. CDR3 coding DNA: TGTGCCAGCAGTGGTCGACAGGGGTCCTACGAGCAGTACTTC. The genes are TRBV2 and TRBJ2-7; 8 positions agree with TRBD1. Germline V lookup: CDR1 SNHLY, CDR2 FYNNEI. Losses at the gene ends were 4 bases for V and 1 base for J; bases not matched to a gene: 3. This CDR3 contains 14 residues.

The chain uses TRBV19 and TRBJ2-7; D is unresolved. Germline loops: CDR1 LNHDA, CDR2 SQIVND (reference sequence). V lost 3 bases to trimming and J lost 6 bases, with 12 bases between them. The CDR3 has 13 residues. DNA of the CDR3: TGTGCCAGTAGTATGCAAGTAACGGGCGAGCAGTACTTC. This codes for CASSMQVTGEQYF.

As for this clone: The junction departs from the called germline gene at one end, perhaps through a read error. The chain joins TRBV7-7 to TRBJ2-5; D gene uncertain. The CDR3 totals 12 residues. CDR1 SSHAT and CDR2 FNYEAQ come from the germline V gene (reference sequence). CDR3 DNA: TGTGCTAGCAGCTTAGCCGGGGAGACCCAGTACTTC. It codes for CASSLAGETQYF.

The chain links TRBV7-2 to TRBJ1-6; TRBD1 matches 7 bases. Germline V lookup: CDR1 SGHTA, CDR2 FQGNSA. V was clipped by 5 bases and J by 14 bases; unmatched bases: 9. The CDR3 runs 13 residues. The DNA of the CDR3 is TGTGCCAGCAGCCTGGGACAGTCGCGGTCCCTCCACTTT. Translation: CASSLGQSRSLHF.

CDR3 residues: CASSRLFFEAQETQYF. The CDR3 bases are TGCGCCAGCAGCCGACTCTTTTTTGAGGCCCAAGAGACCCAGTACTTC. The genes are TRBV4-1 and TRBJ2-5; D gene unclear. V lost 4 bases, J lost 1 base, and 16 bases lay in between. The CDR3 runs 16 residues. Germline V gives CDR1 MGHRA, CDR2 YSYEKL.

The rearrangement joins TRBV7-3 to TRBJ2-2; 8 positions agree with TRBD2. CDR3 length: 16 residues. The germline V gene has CDR1 SGHTA and CDR2 FQGTGA. V shed 4 bases, J shed 6 bases, and the junction held 10 bases outside the gene matches. As DNA, the CDR3 is TGTGCCAGCAGCTCCTCGGGACTAGGGAAGTCCGGGGAGCTGTTTTTT. Amino acids: CASSSSGLGKSGELFF.

The CDR3 nucleotides are TGTGCCAGCAGCAGAGCCCTGGACAGGGACTACGAGCAGTACTTC. Residues: CASSRALDRDYEQYF. The rearrangement links TRBV6-5 to TRBJ2-7; the match to TRBD1 covers 8 bases. Germline CDR1 reads MNHEY; CDR2 reads SVGAGI. CDR3 size: 15 residues. After removal of 6 bases from V and 3 bases from J, the junction contained 10 bases not matched to a gene.